Below, 32 T cell receptor beta chains from the same sample are listed, as sequenced in a study of cytomegalovirus exposure and HLA in healthy donors. Primers included in the PCR were 60 Vbeta and 13 Jbeta primers. Sequencing used immunoSEQ multiplex PCR; TCRdb keeps in-frame clones, though not all of them. The table has about 150,000 clones, around 75% seen once. The sample consisted of PBMCs. The receptors originated from a woman between 35 and 50 years old in good health and CMV-seronegative.

This clone has more than one count but fewer than ten. The gene calls are TRBV7-9 and TRBJ1-2; TRBD1 is a possible D gene (6 bases). V was shortened by 5 bases and J by 4 bases, with 17 bases between the two germline ends. This CDR3 spans 15 amino acids. In germline, CDR1 is SEHNR, CDR2 FQNEAQ (reference sequence). The CDR3 region has the DNA TGTGCCAGCAGCCTTGGAGTGGGACACCTCTATGGCTACACCTTC. Amino acids: CASSLGVGHLYGYTF.

The chain joins TRBV7-9 to TRBJ2-2; 9 bases are shared with TRBD1. There are 15 residues in the CDR3. The germline gives CDR1 SEHNR, CDR2 FQNEAQ (reference sequence). With V trimmed by 5 bases and J by 5 bases, 6 bases remained unmatched. The CDR3 DNA reads TGTGCCAGCAGCGAGCGGACAGGGGCAACCGGGGAGCTGTTTTTT. This sequence encodes CASSERTGATGELFF.

This chain links TRBV4-1 with TRBJ1-6; D is unclear. Germline CDR1 reads MGHRA; CDR2 reads YSYEKL. The length of the CDR3 is 15 residues. V was pared by 6 bases and J by 3 bases, with 12 bases between. CDR3 residues: CASRGRSNYNSPLHF. As DNA, the CDR3 is TGCGCCAGCAGGGGCCGATCGAACTATAATTCACCCCTCCACTTT.

The rearrangement links TRBV18 to TRBJ1-4, with a weak D call TRBD1 (5 bases). This CDR3 is built from 15 residues. The V gene's germline CDR1 is KGHSH and CDR2 LQKENI. The V gene lost 2 bases and the J gene lost 14 bases, with 21 bases spanning the gap. CDR3 amino acids: CASSPGLRGPGGLFF. DNA for the CDR3: TGTGCCAGCTCACCAGGCCTTAGGGGCCCCGGAGGGCTGTTTTTT.

J is TRBJ1-4 and V is TRBV5-7, with TRBD1 as a possible D gene (5 bases). TRBV5-7 is given ORF status, its function remaining uncertain. There are 19 residues in the CDR3. V lost 0 bases and J lost 1, with 19 bases in between. The CDR3 DNA reads as TGTGCCAGCAGCTTGGTGGGGGGTAGTTTTCCCAAAACTAATGAAAAACTGTTTTTT. This encodes CASSLVGGSFPKTNEKLFF.

The CDR3 reads CASSPGTANEQFF. In DNA form, the CDR3 reads TGTGCCAGCAGTCCCGGGACAGCCAATGAGCAGTTCTTC. The rearrangement links TRBV6-4 to TRBJ2-1; TRBD1 matches at 7 bases. Trimming cost V 5 bases and J 6 bases; bases outside gene matches: 4. Germline CDR1 and CDR2: MRHNA and SNTAGT. This CDR3 is built from 13 residues.

The chain joins TRBV5-1 to TRBJ1-4; D might be TRBD1 (5 bases). The V gene lost 5 bases and the J gene lost 3 bases, with 8 bases spanning the gap. Germline-derived CDR1 and CDR2 are SGHRS and YFSETQ. This CDR3 is built from 13 residues. DNA of the CDR3: TGCGCCAGCAGTACACAGGCTAATGAAAAACTGTTTTTT. Translating gives CASSTQANEKLFF.

The chain combines TRBV9 with TRBJ2-5, with TRBD2 identical over 7 bases. The CDR3 spans 15 residues. Germline-derived CDR1 and CDR2 are SGDLS and YYNGEE. V trimming: 0 bases; J trimming: 2 bases; junction bases outside the gene matches: 4. In DNA form, the CDR3 reads TGTGCCAGCAGCGTAGCTCCTAGCGGACAAGAGACCCAGTACTTC. It yields the protein CASSVAPSGQETQYF.

The chain employs TRBV19 and TRBJ1-2; D is unresolved. The V end lost 6 bases, the J end lost 7 bases, and 18 bases lay between the germline ends. From germline, CDR1 is LNHDA and CDR2 SQIVND (reference sequence). The CDR3 has 14 residues. This chain's CDR3 is CASSNGLGASGYTF. The CDR3 DNA reads as TGTGCCAGTAGCAATGGGTTGGGAGCATCTGGCTACACCTTC.

CDR3 coding DNA: TGTGCCAGCAGCTTTCAACAGGGGGCTGGAAACACCATATATTTT. Translation: CASSFQQGAGNTIYF. The chain couples TRBV7-9 to TRBJ1-3, with 8 bases identical to TRBD1. This CDR3 is 15 amino acids long. Per germline, CDR1 SEHNR and CDR2 FQNEAQ (reference sequence). The V gene end was trimmed by 3 bases and the J gene end by 2 bases; junction bases not matched to a gene: 3.

This chain links TRBV27 with TRBJ2-7; 8 bases match TRBD1. CDR3 length: 16 amino acids. J gave up 6 bases and V 5 bases, and 15 bases lay outside the gene matches. Germline CDR1 and CDR2: MNHEY and SMNVEV (reference sequence). The CDR3 reads CASSHGWTGWPGEQYF. The CDR3, as DNA: TGTGCCAGCAGTCATGGTTGGACAGGGTGGCCGGGCGAGCAGTACTTC.

This clone was observed a single time. This rearrangement joins TRBV9 to TRBJ2-2; TRBD2 aligns across 7 bases. Germline assignment: CDR1 SGDLS and CDR2 YYNGEE. V was clipped by 2 bases and J by 6 bases; unmatched bases: 10. The CDR3 runs 16 residues. The CDR3 sequence is CASSVSQGGGAGELFF. The CDR3, as DNA: TGTGCCAGCAGCGTTTCCCAGGGCGGGGGAGCCGGGGAGCTGTTTTTT.

CDR3 sequence: CASSFAGGEETQYF. The CDR3 DNA reads as TGCGCCAGCAGCTTCGCCGGAGGGGAAGAGACCCAGTACTTC. V and J are TRBV5-1 and TRBJ2-5; tentatively, D is TRBD2 (6 bases). Germline V gene lookup returns CDR1 SGHRS and CDR2 YFSETQ. The V and J ends lost 2 bases and 3 bases respectively, with 11 bases between them. CDR3 length equals 14 residues.

The rearrangement links TRBV7-9 to TRBJ2-1, with 11 bases matching TRBD2. CDR1 and CDR2 (germline): SEHNR, FQNEAQ (reference sequence). With 0 bases clipped from V and 4 bases from J, the junction kept 5 bases outside the gene matches. The CDR3 sequence is 17 residues long. The CDR3, as DNA: TGTGCCAGCAGCTTAGCCCCGACTAGCGGGGTTTACAATGAGCAGTTCTTC. Its translation: CASSLAPTSGVYNEQFF.

In DNA, the CDR3 is TGTGCCAGCAGTGATCCCGGGAACACTGAAGCTTTCTTT. Protein product: CASSDPGNTEAFF. This sequence joins TRBV6-1 and TRBJ1-1, with unresolved D. The CDR3 totals 13 residues. Germline loops: CDR1 MNHNS, CDR2 SASEGT. The ends were cut back, 3 bases at V and 1 base at J, with 6 bases in the middle.

The CDR3 sequence: CASSSRQTNTEAFF. The CDR3 DNA is TGTGCCAGCAGCTCCAGACAGACGAACACTGAAGCTTTCTTT. V gene TRBV7-9 combines with J gene TRBJ1-1; D may be TRBD1 (5 bases). V gave up 4 bases and J gave up 1 base, with 10 bases separating them. The germline V gene has CDR1 SEHNR and CDR2 FQNEAQ (reference sequence). The CDR3 totals 14 residues.

The J gene is TRBJ2-2, the V gene TRBV10-3; TRBD2 matches at 13 bases. The length of the CDR3 is 16 residues. V trimming: 8 bases; J trimming: 4 bases; junction bases outside the gene matches: 7. The germline V gene has CDR1 ENHRY and CDR2 SYGVKD. The CDR3 DNA follows: TGTGCCATCCGACTAGCGGGGGGAGGGTTCACCGGGGAGCTGTTTTTT. Translation gives CAIRLAGGGFTGELFF.

In DNA form, the CDR3 reads TGTGCCATCAGTGAGAAAAGATCTAGAAGCCCAGGGGCCCGGAGGCAGTACTTC. This translates into CAISEKRSRSPGARRQYF. The genes are TRBV10-3 and TRBJ2-7; weak D call: TRBD1 (6 bases). Trimming took 2 bases from V and 9 from J, leaving 29 bases between them. Germline-derived CDR1 and CDR2 are ENHRY and SYGVKD. The CDR3 contains 18 residues.

The rearrangement joins TRBV5-1 to TRBJ2-1, with D unclear. The CDR3 is 15 amino acids. V was cut by 2 bases and J by 0 bases, with 9 bases left in between. The V gene's germline CDR1 is SGHRS and CDR2 YFSETQ. The DNA for the CDR3 is TGCGCCAGCAGCTTTGTCGCGAGCTCCTACAATGAGCAGTTCTTC. Its translation is CASSFVASSYNEQFF.

This sequence joins TRBV4-1 and TRBJ1-2, with 8 bases identical to TRBD1. The germline CDR1 and CDR2 sequences are MGHRA and YSYEKL. This CDR3 is 14 amino acids long. Losses at the gene ends were 2 bases for V and 6 bases for J; bases not matched to a gene: 5. DNA of the CDR3: TGCGCCAGCAGCCAAAAGGACAGGGCGGATGGCTACACCTTC. It specifies CASSQKDRADGYTF.

The genes are TRBV19 and TRBJ1-2; D perhaps matches TRBD1 (6 bases). The germline V gene has CDR1 LNHDA and CDR2 SQIVND (reference sequence). The CDR3 has 13 amino acids. V gave up 3 bases and J gave up 5 bases, with 10 bases separating them. The CDR3 bases are TGTGCCAGTAGTATCGGTCAGGGGTATGGCTACACCTTC. It yields the protein CASSIGQGYGYTF.

This chain uses TRBV5-1 with TRBJ2-4, with 7 positions matching TRBD1. With 4 bases clipped from V and 2 bases from J, the junction kept 6 bases outside the gene matches. Germline loops: CDR1 SGHRS, CDR2 YFSETQ. The CDR3 is made up of 15 amino acids. The CDR3: CASSGSRGTKNIQYF. CDR3 in DNA: TGCGCCAGCAGCGGCAGCAGGGGGACCAAAAACATTCAGTACTTC.

The chain links TRBV7-6 to TRBJ1-1; 8 nucleotides align to TRBD1. This CDR3 has 15 residues. Germline loops: CDR1 SGHVS, CDR2 FNYEAQ. Unmatched junction bases numbered 8, after V lost 3 bases and J lost 5 bases. CDR3 DNA: TGTGCCAGCAGCTTGGACACAGGGGGTGAGACTGAAGCTTTCTTT. Its translation is CASSLDTGGETEAFF.

The rearrangement joins TRBV10-3 to TRBJ2-4, with D perhaps TRBD1 (5 bases). Germline V gene sequence: CDR1 ENHRY, CDR2 SYGVKD. Trimming removed 4 bases from V and 3 bases from J, with 10 bases in between. There are 14 residues in the CDR3. CDR3 DNA: TGTGCCATCAGTGGTGGAGACAGCAAAAACATTCAGTACTTC. Protein product: CAISGGDSKNIQYF.

The V and J genes are TRBV18 and TRBJ2-4; D perhaps matches TRBD2 (6 bases). The CDR3 runs to 16 residues. Germline CDR1 and CDR2: KGHSH and LQKENI. Trimming removed 3 bases from V and 2 bases from J, with 14 bases in between. Written as DNA, the CDR3 is TGTGCCAGCTCACCTGAGGAGGGCTTTTCCAAAAACATTCAGTACTTC. It translates to CASSPEEGFSKNIQYF.

The chain is built from TRBV6-5 and TRBJ1-2; a possible D gene is TRBD1 (6 bases). Germline CDR1 is MNHEY and CDR2 is SVGAGI. V gave up 0 bases and J gave up 8 bases, with 13 bases separating them. This CDR3 is built from 14 residues. CDR3: CASSYSRGGGGYTF. The CDR3 DNA reads as TGTGCCAGCAGTTACTCTCGAGGGGGTGGCGGCTACACCTTC.

The chain uses TRBV19 and TRBJ2-7; D perhaps matches TRBD2 (5 bases). CDR1 and CDR2 (germline): LNHDA, SQIVND (reference sequence). V lost 6 bases and J 2 bases, leaving 14 bases between the germline ends. This CDR3 has 14 residues. CDR3 region: CASSRLRETYEQYF. Here the CDR3 DNA reads TGTGCCAGTAGCCGTCTCCGGGAAACCTACGAGCAGTACTTC.

The chain joins TRBV18 to TRBJ1-1, with D perhaps TRBD1 (5 bases). The CDR3 consists of 17 residues. Trimming cost V 1 base and J 0 bases, with 15 bases left between them. In germline, CDR1 is KGHSH, CDR2 LQKENI. This chain's CDR3 is CASSPRRGPPLNTEAFF. CDR3 DNA sequence: TGTGCCAGCTCACCACGGAGGGGCCCCCCATTGAACACTGAAGCTTTCTTT.

The V call is TRBV19, the J call TRBJ2-3; D is perhaps TRBD2 (5 bases). Germline CDR1 and CDR2: LNHDA and SQIVND (reference sequence). The CDR3 is 14 residues long. V was trimmed by 4 bases and J by 0 bases, leaving 8 bases between them. The CDR3 sequence is CASSRGISTDTQYF. The CDR3 nucleotides read TGTGCCAGTAGTAGAGGGATTAGCACAGATACGCAGTATTTT.

V and J are TRBV5-6 and TRBJ2-7, with D maybe TRBD1 (6 bases). This CDR3 has 11 residues. With 4 bases removed from V and 8 bases from J, the gap between germline ends came to 10 bases. Germline CDR1 SGHDT, CDR2 YYEEEE. Here the CDR3 DNA reads TGTGCCAGCAGCCGGACAGTGAAGCAGTACTTC. It codes for CASSRTVKQYF.

The chain has TRBV4-2 and TRBJ2-1, with D hard to call. Trimming removed 4 bases at V and 10 bases at J, with 14 bases between. From germline, CDR1 is LGHNA and CDR2 YNFKEQ. CDR3 size: 13 residues. The CDR3 nucleotides read TGTGCCAGCAGCCCCGCGGAGATCAACGAGCAGTTCTTC. This sequence encodes CASSPAEINEQFF.

The rearrangement links TRBV14 to TRBJ2-7; the D is unclear. V was shortened by 0 bases and J by 1 base, with 10 bases between the two germline ends. The CDR3 length is 15 residues. Germline V CDR1 and CDR2: SGHDN, FVKESK. The CDR3 loop reads CASSQDARQSYEQYF. CDR3 coding DNA: TGTGCCAGCAGCCAAGATGCTCGCCAGTCCTACGAGCAGTACTTC.